This T cell receptor beta chain was documented in a study of spatial heterogeneity in lung cancer. Regarding the study as a whole: Mutation tallies in tumors tracked expanded intratumoral alpha and beta TCR counts. Beta chains had 13% to 15% coverage of tumor T cells, and alpha chains had roughly 7%.

Time point in this sample: sample taken at primary tumor resection. Samples came from 65 to 75 TRACERx patients with untreated early-stage lung cancer. Unsorted whole RNA samples from tumor, nontumor lung or frozen PBMC were sequenced. This clonotype has a count of ten or more. What it binds is not known. TCRdb passed the 5' RACE reads through MiXCR, listing each CDR3 protein once. The table shows some 11,000 distinct CDR3 sequences, with roughly 5% occurring only once. The CDR3 covers 12 residues. Germline V gene sequence: CDR1 DFQATT, CDR2 SNEGSKA (reference sequence). V was shortened by 2 bases and J by 4 bases, with 6 bases between the two germline ends.

The gene calls are TRBV20-1 and TRBJ1-5; D not certain. This receptor was taken from a male donor with early-stage non-small cell lung cancer. Sequencing was performed on lung tumor tissue, taken at surgery. The CDR3 sequence is CSARTGNQPQHF. The CDR3 DNA reads as TGCAGTGCTAGAACGGGAAATCAGCCCCAGCATTTT.